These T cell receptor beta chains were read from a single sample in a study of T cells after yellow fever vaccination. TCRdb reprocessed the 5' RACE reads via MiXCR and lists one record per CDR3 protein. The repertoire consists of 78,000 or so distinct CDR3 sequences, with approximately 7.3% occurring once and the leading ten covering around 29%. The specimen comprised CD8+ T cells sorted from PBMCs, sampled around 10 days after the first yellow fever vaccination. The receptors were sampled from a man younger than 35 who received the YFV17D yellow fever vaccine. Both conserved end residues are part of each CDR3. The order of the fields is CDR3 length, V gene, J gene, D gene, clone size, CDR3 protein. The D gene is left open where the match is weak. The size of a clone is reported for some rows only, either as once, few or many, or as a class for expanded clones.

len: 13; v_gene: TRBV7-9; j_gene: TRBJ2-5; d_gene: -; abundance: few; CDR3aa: CASSLALRETQYF
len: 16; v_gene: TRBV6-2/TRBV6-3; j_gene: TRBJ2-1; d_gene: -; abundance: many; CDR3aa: CASSYSRAGAYNEQFF
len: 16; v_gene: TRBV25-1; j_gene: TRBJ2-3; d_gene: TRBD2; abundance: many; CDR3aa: CASSERAGGVGDTQYF
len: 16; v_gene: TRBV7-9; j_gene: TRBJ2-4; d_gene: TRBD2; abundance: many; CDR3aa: CASSPERGAAKNIQYF
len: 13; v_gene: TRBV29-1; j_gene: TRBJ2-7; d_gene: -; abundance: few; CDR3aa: CSAARDNSYEQYF
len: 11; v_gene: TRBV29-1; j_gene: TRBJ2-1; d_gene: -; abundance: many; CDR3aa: CSGNRAYEQFF
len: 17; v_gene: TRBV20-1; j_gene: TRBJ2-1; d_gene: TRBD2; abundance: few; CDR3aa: CSARGLAGKSSYNEQFF
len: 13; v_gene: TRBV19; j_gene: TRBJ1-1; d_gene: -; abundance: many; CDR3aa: CASSISGTQEAFF
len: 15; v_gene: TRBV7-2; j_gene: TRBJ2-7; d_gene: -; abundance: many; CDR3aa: CASSFLVGPIYEQYF
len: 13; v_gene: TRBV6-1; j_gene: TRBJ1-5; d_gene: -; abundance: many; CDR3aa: CASSGGSNQPQHF
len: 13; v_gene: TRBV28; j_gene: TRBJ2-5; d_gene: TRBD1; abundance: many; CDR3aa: CASSSQGQETQYF
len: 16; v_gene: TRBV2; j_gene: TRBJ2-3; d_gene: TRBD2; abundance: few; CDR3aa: CASIVRTSVETDTQYF
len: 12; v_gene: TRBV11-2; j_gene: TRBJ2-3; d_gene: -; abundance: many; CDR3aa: CASSLGADTQYF
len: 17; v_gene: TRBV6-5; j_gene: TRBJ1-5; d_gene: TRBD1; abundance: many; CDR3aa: CASSYPRQGDSNQPQHF
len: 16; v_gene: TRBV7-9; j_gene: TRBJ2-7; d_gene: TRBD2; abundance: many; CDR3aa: CASSLGGSSGSYEQYF
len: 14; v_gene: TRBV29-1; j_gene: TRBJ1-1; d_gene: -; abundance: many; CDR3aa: CSVVYAQDGTEAFF
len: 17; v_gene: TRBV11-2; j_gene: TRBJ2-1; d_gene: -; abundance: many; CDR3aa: CASSPARGGFPYNEQFF
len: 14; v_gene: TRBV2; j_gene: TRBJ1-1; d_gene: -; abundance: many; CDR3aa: CASSTVSSDTEAFF
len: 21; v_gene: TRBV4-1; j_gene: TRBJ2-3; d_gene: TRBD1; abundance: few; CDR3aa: CASSQPHIPKWTGGNTDTQYF
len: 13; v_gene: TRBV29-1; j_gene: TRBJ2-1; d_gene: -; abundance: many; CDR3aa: CSGRDKPNNEQFF
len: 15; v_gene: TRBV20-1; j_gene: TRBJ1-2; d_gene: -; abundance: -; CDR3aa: CSALTGWSGIYGYTF
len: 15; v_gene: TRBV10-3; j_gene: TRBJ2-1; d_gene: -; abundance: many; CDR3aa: CAISESGPASIEQFF
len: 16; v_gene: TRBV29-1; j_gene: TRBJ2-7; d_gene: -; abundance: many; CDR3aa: CSVDGTTGTGAYEQYF
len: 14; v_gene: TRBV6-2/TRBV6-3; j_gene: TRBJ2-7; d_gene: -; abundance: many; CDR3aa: CASSSGTISYEQYF
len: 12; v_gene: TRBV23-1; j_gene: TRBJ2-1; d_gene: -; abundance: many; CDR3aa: CASSQSKGEQFF
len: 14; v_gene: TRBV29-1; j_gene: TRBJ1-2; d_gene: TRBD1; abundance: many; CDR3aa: CSVTGQGARYGYTF
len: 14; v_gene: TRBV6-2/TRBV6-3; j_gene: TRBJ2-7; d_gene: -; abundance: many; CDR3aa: CASSYSDDYYEQYF
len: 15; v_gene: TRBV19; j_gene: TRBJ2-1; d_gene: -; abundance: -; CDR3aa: CASSIAPGWFNEQFF
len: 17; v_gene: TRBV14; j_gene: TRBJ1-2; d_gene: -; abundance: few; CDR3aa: CASSQDSGTGGRYGYTF
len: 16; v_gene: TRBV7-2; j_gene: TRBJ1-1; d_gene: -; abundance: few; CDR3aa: CASSLAQGYMNTEAFF
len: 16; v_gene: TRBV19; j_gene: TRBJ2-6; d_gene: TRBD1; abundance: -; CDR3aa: CASSIGTGAGANVLTF